Presented here are 7 T cell receptor beta chains from one specimen sequenced in a study of regulatory T cells. No antigen has been identified for these receptors. Study-level findings and limits: Hydrophobic residues at CDR3 positions 6 and 7 were enriched in conventional CD4+ T cells of CD3G-deficient patients.

The PCR used 52 TRBV and 13 TRBJ primers. Profiling relied on immunoSEQ multiplex PCR, and the TCRdb table lists in-frame clones only, not all of them. The sample gives fewer than 20,000 clones, more than 65% of which show up once; roughly 8% is in the top ten. Sequencing was done on a sample of conventional CD4+ T cells sorted from blood. Receptors originate from a person in their twenties or thirties with CD3G deficiency.

The J gene is TRBJ1-5, the V gene TRBV28, with TRBD1 as a possible D gene (6 bases). The V gene's germline CDR1 is MDHEN and CDR2 SYDVKM. V was clipped by 4 bases and J by 4 bases, with 14 bases between them. The CDR3 is 15 amino acids. The CDR3 region is CASSSVDSRNQPQHF. CDR3 DNA: TGTGCCAGCAGTTCGGTGGACAGTAGAAATCAGCCCCAGCATTTT.

V usage is TRBV28 and J usage is TRBJ2-7; the D is unclear. The germline V and J ends were trimmed by 3 bases and 0 bases, with 9 bases remaining between them. Germline assignment: CDR1 MDHEN and CDR2 SYDVKM. CDR3 length: 14 amino acids. The chain's CDR3 is CASSLTGTSYEQYF. DNA of the CDR3: TGTGCCAGCAGTTTGACTGGTACCTCCTACGAGCAGTACTTC.

The chain employs TRBV6-1 and TRBJ2-6; D not resolved. This CDR3 comprises 15 residues. Trimming took 10 bases from V and 0 from J, leaving 13 bases between them. Per the germline V gene, CDR1 is MNHNS and CDR2 is SASEGT. Written as DNA, the CDR3 is TGTGCCACATCCTACAGCAACTCTGGGGCCAACGTCCTGACTTTC. Amino acids: CATSYSNSGANVLTF.

The chain uses TRBV18 and TRBJ2-7; 10 bases match TRBD2. The germline CDR1 and CDR2 sequences are KGHSH and LQKENI. The CDR3 consists of 14 residues. V lost 9 bases to trimming and J lost 5 bases; unmatched junction nucleotides: 10. The CDR3 bases are TGTGCCAGTCGAACTAGCGGGAACGCTCACGAGCAGTACTTC. Its translation: CASRTSGNAHEQYF.

Only one count was recorded for this clone. This sequence joins TRBV28 and TRBJ1-5; a weak D match, TRBD1 (6 bases). The CDR3 spans 14 residues. Trimming left V 6 bases short and J 2 bases short, with 11 bases between. The germline gives CDR1 MDHEN, CDR2 SYDVKM. The CDR3 protein is CASRAGGGNQPQHF. The CDR3 DNA follows: TGTGCCAGCAGGGCCGGGGGCGGCAATCAGCCCCAGCATTTT.

This clone was counted once. V is TRBV28 and J is TRBJ2-7; TRBD1 or TRBD2 may be the D gene (5 bases each). The V gene's germline CDR1 is MDHEN and CDR2 SYDVKM. There are 15 residues in the CDR3. V was trimmed by 5 bases and J by 2 bases, leaving 16 bases between them. The CDR3, as DNA: TGTGCCAGCAGTGAACCGGGACCCGGGACCTACGAGCAGTACTTC. This codes for CASSEPGPGTYEQYF.

V gene TRBV27 combines with J gene TRBJ1-2; D gene ambiguous. The CDR3 runs 12 residues. CDR1 MNHEY and CDR2 SMNVEV come from the germline V gene (reference sequence). DNA of the CDR3: TGTGCTTCAGGCGGGCGGAACTATGGCTACACCTTC. Translated: CASGGRNYGYTF.